One sample yielded the 29 T cell receptor beta chains listed below, sequenced in a study of T-cell memory formation after mild COVID-19 (dated by TCRdb to the early 2020s). Libraries came from 5' RACE. Data came from an Illumina NovaSeq 6000. TCRdb handled the public reads itself, with Q25 trimming in fastp and clone calling in MiXCR, and kept productive beta chains. Each entry is one CDR3 protein sequence, shown with its most common DNA and genes. Recorded for this sample are 400,000 or so distinct CDR3 sequences; more than 20% of them occurred a single time. The top ten constitute around an eighth of the sample. The sequencing sample was made of PBMCs or a T cell subset sorted from them (not recorded which). The source is an adult woman who had mild COVID-19 (a few samples of this study predate the infection). The sample titles of this study are shuffled in the database, so cell type and time point are left out; the donor was told from shared clones.

This chain uses TRBV12-3 or TRBV12-4 with TRBJ1-2, with D uncertain. With 6 bases removed from V and 7 bases from J, the gap between germline ends came to 15 bases. The CDR3 runs 13 residues. DNA for the CDR3: TGTGCCAGCAGCAAACAGTCCCGAGGTGGCTACACCTTC. Protein sequence: CASSKQSRGGYTF.

CDR3: CASSVGPAGASNTGELFF. DNA for the CDR3: TGTGCCAGCAGCGTAGGCCCAGCGGGGGCCTCGAACACCGGGGAGCTGTTTTTT. This chain joins TRBV9 and TRBJ2-2, with TRBD2 matching 8 bases. The ends lost 0 bases at V and 0 bases at J; junction bases unmatched: 7. CDR3 length: 18 residues. The germline CDR1 and CDR2 sequences are SGDLS and YYNGEE.

This chain joins TRBV10-3 and TRBJ1-5; D unresolved. The V and J ends lost 4 bases and 3 bases respectively, with 10 bases between them. CDR3 length: 14 residues. Germline V CDR1 and CDR2: ENHRY, SYGVKD. The CDR3 sequence: CAISGVTTNQPQHF. Written as DNA, the CDR3 is TGTGCCATCAGTGGGGTCACGACCAATCAGCCCCAGCATTTT.

This clonotype showed up just a few times. The V and J genes are TRBV5-1 and TRBJ2-2; 8 bases agree with TRBD2. Germline loops: CDR1 SGHRS, CDR2 YFSETQ. The CDR3 is 19 amino acids. With V trimmed by 1 base and J by 0 bases, 11 bases remained unmatched. Here the CDR3 DNA reads TGCGCCAGCAGCTTGTCGCTCGTCTGGGGACTAGCGAACACCGGGGAGCTGTTTTTT. It encodes CASSLSLVWGLANTGELFF.

V is TRBV11-2 and J is TRBJ1-2; the match to TRBD1 covers 8 bases. Trimming at V came to 4 bases and at J to 3 bases, leaving 10 bases not matched to a gene. The CDR3 runs to 16 residues. Germline V CDR1 and CDR2: SGHAT, FQNNGV. This CDR3 is CASSSPGATGDYGYTF. The CDR3 nucleotides read TGTGCCAGCAGCTCACCTGGAGCGACAGGGGACTATGGCTACACCTTC. The full variable domain, rest sourced from reference TRBV11-2 and TRBJ1-2, is EAGVAQSPRYKIIEKRQSVAFWCNPISGHATLYWYQQILGQGPKLLIQFQNNGVVDDSQLPKDRFSAERLKGVDSTLKIQPAKLEDSAVYLCASSSPGATGDYGYTFGSGTRLTVV.

This clonotype was observed a few times. This chain links TRBV5-1 with TRBJ2-1; D not certain. Germline lookup yields CDR1 SGHRS and CDR2 YFSETQ. The V and J ends lost 7 bases and 2 bases respectively, with 10 bases between them. This CDR3 has 13 amino acids. The CDR3 sequence is CASALGTYNEQFF. Written as DNA, the CDR3 is TGCGCCAGCGCCCTTGGGACCTACAATGAGCAGTTCTTC. The full variable domain, in which reference TRBV5-1 and TRBJ2-1 provide the parts outside the CDR3, is KAGVTQTPRYLIKTRGQQVTLSCSPISGHRSVSWYQQTPGQGLQFLFEYFSETQRNKGNFPGRFSGRQFSNSRSEMNVSTLELGDSALYLCASALGTYNEQFFGPGTRLTVL.

Only a few counts were recorded for this clonotype. This chain uses TRBV29-1 with TRBJ2-3; 14 bases are a match to TRBD2. Germline V gives CDR1 SQVTM, CDR2 ANQGSEA. The V gene end was trimmed by 4 bases and the J gene end by 3 bases; junction bases not matched to a gene: 3. The CDR3 spans 15 residues. CDR3: CSVGTSGRRTDTQYF. The CDR3 DNA is TGCAGCGTTGGGACTAGCGGGAGGAGAACAGATACGCAGTATTTT.

There are a few counts of this clonotype. J is TRBJ2-5 and V is TRBV5-1; TRBD2 aligns across 10 bases. Germline V gene lookup returns CDR1 SGHRS and CDR2 YFSETQ. J lost 2 bases, V lost 0 bases, and 4 bases had no gene match. There are 16 residues in the CDR3. CDR3 amino acids: CASSLALAGDQETQYF. CDR3 bases: TGCGCCAGCAGCTTGGCCCTAGCGGGGGATCAAGAGACCCAGTACTTC.

J is TRBJ1-1 and V is TRBV5-1; D is possibly TRBD1 (5 bases). The CDR3 runs to 13 residues. V was pared by 4 bases and J by 11 bases, with 18 bases between. Per the germline V gene, CDR1 is SGHRS and CDR2 is YFSETQ. The CDR3 coding sequence is TGCGCCAGCAGCCCCAGACCGGACGGGGGTGCTTTCTTT. Translated: CASSPRPDGGAFF.

This clonotype occurred a few times. This rearrangement joins TRBV9 to TRBJ1-1; no firm D call. The length of the CDR3 is 12 residues. Germline CDR1 SGDLS, CDR2 YYNGEE. V shed 5 bases and J shed 5 bases, with 10 bases lying between them. CDR3 region: CASSRGETEAFF. The CDR3 nucleotides are TGTGCCAGCAGTCGTGGAGAGACTGAAGCTTTCTTT. The variable domain in full, with the rest retrieved from reference TRBV9 and TRBJ1-1, is DSGVTQTPKHLITATGQRVTLRCSPRSGDLSVYWYQQSLDQGLQFLIQYYNGEERAKGNILERFSAQQFPDLHSELNLSSLELGDSALYFCASSRGETEAFFGQGTRLTVV.

This clonotype was observed a few times. The chain has TRBV5-4 and TRBJ1-2, with D uncertain. Germline values: CDR1 SGHNT, CDR2 YYREEE (reference sequence). This CDR3 is 14 amino acids long. V lost 4 bases to trimming and J lost 3 bases, with 13 bases between them. The CDR3 bases are TGTGCCAGCAGCGCCGGCGGGGTATACTATGGCTACACCTTC. As protein: CASSAGGVYYGYTF.

This clonotype was seen a handful of times. The chain recombines TRBV7-9 with TRBJ2-7; 9 nucleotides align to TRBD1. The CDR3 is 15 amino acids. The germline gives CDR1 SEHNR, CDR2 FQNEAQ (reference sequence). V shed 7 bases, J shed 3 bases, and the junction held 10 bases outside the gene matches. CDR3 sequence reads: CASIYRGDRDYEQYF. Written as DNA, the CDR3 is TGTGCCAGCATCTATCGAGGGGACAGGGACTACGAGCAGTACTTC.

To note about this clonotype: At one boundary the junction diverges from the germline segment, which might be a read error. The gene calls are TRBV5-6 and TRBJ2-1; 9 nucleotides match TRBD1. The CDR3 runs to 15 residues. Germline V gene data show CDR1 as SGHDT and CDR2 as YYEEEE. CDR3 sequence: CSSSWTGVLGNEQFF. CDR3 DNA: TGTTCCAGCAGCTGGACAGGGGTGCTGGGCAATGAGCAGTTCTTC. Variable domain in full (rest from reference TRBV5-6 and TRBJ2-1): DAGVTQSPTHLIKTRGQQVTLRCSPKSGHDTVSWYQQALGQGPQFIFQYYEEEERQRGNFPDRFSGHQFPNYSSELNVNALLLGDSALYLCSSSWTGVLGNEQFFGPGTRLTVL.

The genes are TRBV3-1 and TRBJ2-7, with D perhaps TRBD1 or TRBD2 (5 bases each). Trimming pared 4 bases from V and 3 bases from J, leaving 13 bases between. The CDR3 is made up of 14 amino acids. The V gene's germline CDR1 is LGHDT and CDR2 YNNKEL (reference sequence). CDR3 DNA: TGTGCCAGCAGCCCGGGACCCGTGCACTACGAGCAGTACTTC. It encodes CASSPGPVHYEQYF.

There are a few counts of this clonotype. The chain couples TRBV29-1 to TRBJ1-2; perhaps TRBD1 as D (5 bases). The CDR3 is made up of 11 amino acids. The V gene's germline CDR1 is SQVTM and CDR2 ANQGSEA. V lost 6 bases to trimming and J lost 8 bases, with 13 bases between them. The CDR3 here is CSVVWDRGYTF. The CDR3 region has the DNA TGCAGCGTCGTTTGGGACCGAGGCTACACCTTC.

This clonotype came up a few times. The V and J genes are TRBV6-2 or TRBV6-3 and TRBJ1-5, with 7 positions matching TRBD1. Per the germline V gene, CDR1 is MNHEY and CDR2 is SVGEGT. This CDR3 contains 15 residues. J gave up 1 base and V 7 bases, and 7 bases lay outside the gene matches. Written as DNA, the CDR3 is TGTGCCAGCACCGCGACAGGGCGAAGCAATCAGCCCCAGCATTTT. Translating gives CASTATGRSNQPQHF.

Only one count was recorded for this clonotype. The chain uses TRBV9 and TRBJ2-7; D may be TRBD1 (5 bases). The CDR3 runs to 18 residues. CDR1 is SGDLS and CDR2 is YYNGEE in the germline V gene. Trimming took off 0 bases at V and 3 bases at J, with 22 bases between the two ends. The CDR3, as DNA: TGTGCCAGCAGCGTAGGCGCCGGACAAGACGTTAGGGGCTACGAGCAGTACTTC. Translation gives CASSVGAGQDVRGYEQYF.

This clonotype came up a few times. The rearrangement links TRBV7-9 to TRBJ2-3, with a possible D match to TRBD2 (5 bases). Germline CDR1 SEHNR, CDR2 FQNEAQ (reference sequence). This CDR3 contains 17 residues. Trimming left V 5 bases short and J 2 bases short, with 20 bases between. The CDR3 DNA reads TGTGCCAGCAGCCCACCAAATGACGGACTCCACACAGATACGCAGTATTTT. Protein: CASSPPNDGLHTDTQYF.

This clonotype was counted between two and nine times. V usage is TRBV3-1 and J usage is TRBJ2-5; 9 nucleotides agree with TRBD2. Trimming at V came to 1 base and at J to 1 base, leaving 10 bases not matched to a gene. The CDR3 consists of 18 residues. CDR1 is LGHDT and CDR2 is YNNKEL in the germline V gene (reference sequence). CDR3 bases: TGTGCCAGCAGCCAAGCCAGGGCTAGCGGGGCGACCCAAGAGACCCAGTACTTC. Residues: CASSQARASGATQETQYF.

To note about this clonotype: The DNA is omitted, as the CDR3 cannot be located on it reliably, and the CDR3 follows TCRdb's listing. The chain employs TRBV20-1 and TRBJ2-2; TRBD1, the table's D call, was not compared with the DNA. CDR1 and CDR2 (germline): DFQATT, SNEGSKA (reference sequence). The CDR3 extends over 16 residues, inclusive of both ends. The CDR3 here is CSAQRQGAVSTGAVFF.

This clonotype was seen many times. This chain joins TRBV7-9 and TRBJ2-1, with D possibly being TRBD1 or TRBD2 (5 bases each). V lost 5 bases and J 8 bases, leaving 13 bases between the germline ends. The germline CDR1 and CDR2 sequences are SEHNR and FQNEAQ (reference sequence). This CDR3 spans 13 amino acids. The CDR3 loop is CASSPWGSDEQFF. In DNA, the CDR3 is TGTGCCAGCAGCCCCTGGGGGAGCGATGAGCAGTTCTTC.

The V and J genes are TRBV9 and TRBJ1-2, with 7 bases fitting TRBD1. Per the germline V gene, CDR1 is SGDLS and CDR2 is YYNGEE. After removal of 1 base from V and 4 bases from J, the junction contained 4 bases not matched to a gene. The CDR3 length is 14 residues. CDR3 residues: CASSVSTGFYGYTF. The CDR3 bases are TGTGCCAGCAGCGTATCGACAGGGTTCTATGGCTACACCTTC.

The chain recombines TRBV7-9 with TRBJ2-7; 10 bases agree with TRBD1. Trimming cost V 5 bases and J 2 bases; bases outside gene matches: 9. The germline V gene has CDR1 SEHNR and CDR2 FQNEAQ (reference sequence). CDR3 length: 16 residues. The CDR3 is CASSLLRDRGTYEQYF. The DNA of the CDR3 is TGTGCCAGCAGCCTACTCCGGGACAGGGGAACCTACGAGCAGTACTTC.

This clonotype was counted only a few times. The chain couples TRBV7-9 to TRBJ2-4, with a tentative D call TRBD2 (5 bases). Looked up from germline, CDR1 is SEHNR and CDR2 is FQNEAQ (reference sequence). The CDR3 loop spans 17 amino acids. Trimming shortened V by 0 bases and J by 0 bases, and 12 bases separated the two germline ends. The CDR3 loop is CASSLARGPVAKNIQYF. For the CDR3, the DNA is TGTGCCAGCAGCTTAGCGCGAGGGCCGGTAGCCAAAAACATTCAGTACTTC.

Only a few counts were recorded for this clonotype. The chain combines TRBV12-3 or TRBV12-4 with TRBJ2-7, with D unclear. This CDR3 has 12 residues. V was clipped by 7 bases and J by 0 bases, with 7 bases between them. CDR3 residues: CASNDGSYEQYF. In DNA form, the CDR3 reads TGTGCCAGCAACGACGGCTCCTACGAGCAGTACTTC.

This clonotype showed up many times. The chain combines TRBV12-3 or TRBV12-4 with TRBJ2-7; D remains unclear. CDR3 length equals 11 residues. V was clipped by 5 bases and J by 3 bases, with 5 bases between them. The CDR3: CASSPNYEQYF. CDR3 in DNA: TGTGCCAGCAGTCCGAACTACGAGCAGTACTTC.

The J gene is TRBJ2-3, the V gene TRBV11-2; maybe TRBD2 (5 bases). Between the trimmed V and J ends, which lost 6 bases and 7 bases, there was a span of 11 bases. CDR1 and CDR2 from the germline V gene are SGHAT and FQNNGV. The CDR3 runs 12 residues. The CDR3 reads CASSTPGNTQYF. CDR3 DNA sequence: TGTGCCAGCAGTACCCCCGGGAATACGCAGTATTTT. Complete variable domain (other parts from reference TRBV11-2 and TRBJ2-3): EAGVAQSPRYKIIEKRQSVAFWCNPISGHATLYWYQQILGQGPKLLIQFQNNGVVDDSQLPKDRFSAERLKGVDSTLKIQPAKLEDSAVYLCASSTPGNTQYFGPGTRLTVL.

The CDR3, as DNA: TGTGCCAGCAGCTTTCACGGGGGAGGTCGAGCTTTCTTT. Translation: CASSFHGGGRAFF. The chain recombines TRBV7-9 with TRBJ1-1, with D maybe TRBD1 (5 bases). Per the germline V gene, CDR1 is SEHNR and CDR2 is FQNEAQ (reference sequence). The CDR3 is made up of 13 amino acids. V lost 3 bases and J lost 10, with 15 bases in between.

This clonotype has just a few counts. This chain links TRBV5-8 with TRBJ2-7; D gene ambiguous. This CDR3 is built from 12 residues. Germline CDR1 and CDR2: SGHTS and YDEGEE. Trimming removed 4 bases at V and 7 bases at J, with 12 bases between. This CDR3 reads CASSEAAREQYF. CDR3 sequence (DNA): TGTGCCAGCAGCGAGGCTGCACGGGAGCAGTACTTC.